The 4 T cell receptor beta chains below come from one sample, sequenced in a study of CD8 T cells in Susac syndrome. RNA amounts of roughly 0.45 to 1 ug underwent reverse transcription with random hexamers. TCRdb analysed the immunoSEQ multiplex PCR reads with MiXCR anew, one entry per CDR3 protein. The sample shows hundreds of thousands of distinct CDR3 sequences, approximately 85% of them seen only once. The sequenced material came from CD8+ T cells from PBMCs. The receptors were sampled from a human donor with multiple sclerosis.

The chain combines TRBV27 with TRBJ1-1; TRBD1 matches at 8 bases. The V gene end was trimmed by 0 bases and the J gene end by 4 bases; junction bases not matched to a gene: 4. Germline V gene sequence: CDR1 MNHEY, CDR2 SMNVEV (reference sequence). The CDR3 runs to 15 residues. The CDR3 reads CASSLSQGASTEAFF. CDR3 bases: TGTGCCAGCAGTTTATCGCAGGGGGCGTCCACTGAAGCTTTCTTT.

The chain employs TRBV9 and TRBJ1-2; weak D call: TRBD1 (6 bases). V lost 0 bases to trimming and J lost 6 bases, with 21 bases between them. CDR3 length equals 17 residues. Germline CDR1 is SGDLS and CDR2 is YYNGEE. The CDR3 sequence: CASSVVGSGALSHGYTF. The DNA for the CDR3 is TGTGCCAGCAGCGTAGTCGGTTCAGGGGCGCTGAGCCATGGCTACACCTTC.

This sequence joins TRBV7-9 and TRBJ1-1, with 8 bases identical to TRBD1. The CDR3 length is 15 residues. Germline CDR1 reads SEHNR; CDR2 reads FQNEAQ (reference sequence). Losses at the gene ends were 4 bases for V and 7 bases for J; bases not matched to a gene: 11. The CDR3 DNA reads TGTGCCAGCAGCTCCCGACAGGGGCGGTCTCTTGAAGCTTTCTTT. Its translation: CASSSRQGRSLEAFF.

The chain uses TRBV30 and TRBJ2-3; TRBD1 aligns across 9 bases. Per the germline V gene, CDR1 is GTSNPN and CDR2 is SVGIG (reference sequence). The CDR3 totals 14 residues. Losses at the gene ends were 5 bases for V and 3 bases for J; bases not matched to a gene: 6. CDR3 region: CAWSDRGGTDTQYF. DNA for the CDR3: TGTGCCTGGTCTGACAGGGGGGGGACAGATACGCAGTATTTT.